Below, one TCR beta chain is given with its context. What antigen it recognizes has not been identified. No qualities accompany the bases; no much larger clone lies one base away. The immunoSEQ Assay, a bias-controlled multiplex PCR, was used to amplify TCRbeta CDR3 regions from genomic DNA. As for the authors' bioinformatics: The number of nucleated cells in each sample was estimated from the amplification of reference gene primers within the assay. To quantify the absolute abundance of each unique TCRbeta CDR3 rearrangement, sequence reads were collapsed and filtered. For each sample, productive Simpson clonality was calculated as the square root of Simpson's diversity index over productive rearrangements. TCRdb carries this immuneACCESS record with in-frame sequences only. Its versions omit some clonotypes, under half of them owing to an unresolved V gene in the studies checked, with the rest unexplained. Clone size and the V and J calls come from that table; the DNA yielded D and trimming. This sample comprises roughly 300,000 clones, over 75% of them detected only once. Of the sample, 1% to 1.3% falls within the top ten clones.

CDR1 is given as LNHDA and CDR2 as SQIVND, both from the germline V gene (reference sequence). A distance of 13 bases separates the germline ends of V and J, which lose 6 bases and 0 bases respectively. Inclusive of the bounding cysteine and phenylalanine, the CDR3 is 15 residues long. Only the CDR3 DNA stays, 45 bases, in frame from base 1. Participants in the prospective study were aged roughly 18 to 100 years, lived in some 24 United States geographic areas, and enrolled through a virtual design. Cohort assignment in the prospective study relied on participant-reported clinical history from a screening survey and a study questionnaire. ImmuneRACE Cohort 3 recovered participants were defined by two consecutive negative NP/OP PCR tests, healthcare professional clearance, or symptom resolution. In the prospective study, whole blood, serum and a nasopharyngeal or oropharyngeal swab were collected from each participant by mobile phlebotomists. Over an approximately 2-month period, participants in the prospective study had the option of providing additional blood draws and questionnaires. Blood samples from the prospective study were shipped frozen or at room temperature prior to DNA extraction.

This sample is drawn from a study of blood T cell repertoires in COVID-19 (dated by TCRdb to between 2020 and 2021). In terms of the full investigation: Samples from collaborators originated in the United States, Italy and Spain and spanned both the acute and convalescent phases of COVID-19. The prospective study material was composed of cDNA or gDNA derived from T cells, B-cell-depleted T cells, or PBMCs. Subjects who had been exposed to COVID-19, were actively infected with it, or had recovered from it provided the deeply sampled blood TCRbeta repertoires that made up the dataset. A freely available public database, intended as a resource for researchers studying the immune response to SARS-CoV-2, is where the repertoires were released. The samples were drawn from two sources: the first 160 participants of the ongoing ImmuneRACE study, and 1,000 to 1,500 subjects contributed by 6 global collaborators. Sample metadata almost always included a de-identified subject ID, COVID-19 status, age in years and sex. Where HLA class I and class II types were available, the types were taken from metadata supplied by the sample provider, not from assay-based typing.

Overall results and qualifications from the work: The quantity of clinical and demographic metadata differed by source and by participant and was supplied without curation.

The chain employs TRBV19 and TRBJ2-3, and TRBD2 may be the D gene, going by 6 matching bases. Sequencing input: PBMCs or T cells enriched from blood (not recorded which). The clonotype originates from a woman aged 25 to 39 who had recovered from COVID-19. This receptor has the CDR3 CASRTGDISTDTQYF. In nucleotides, the sequence is TGTGCCAGTAGGACGGGGGATATCAGCACAGATACGCAGTATTTT.